Each of the 14 T cell receptor beta chains below was sequenced from the same sample in a study of Ad26.COV2.S vaccination and SARS-CoV-2 variants. The method was immunoSEQ multiplex PCR; TCRdb's version includes in-frame clones alone and lacks a portion of them. The table lists approximately 500,000 clones, roughly nine tenths of them singletons. Treatment given: around 19 received Ad26.COV2.S at low or high dose, single or two shots; several received placebo; per-sample allocation not given. Collection of samples fell on day 63 after the first vaccine or placebo injection. This material consisted of peripheral blood, taken in a trial of Ad26.COV2.S vaccine versus placebo. All receptors come from a person aged 18-60 years who received the Ad26.COV2.S COVID-19 vaccine or a placebo.

This sequence joins TRBV6-1 and TRBJ2-2, with D unresolved. V was pared by 2 bases and J by 5 bases, with 6 bases between. CDR3 length: 13 amino acids. Looked up from germline, CDR1 is MNHNS and CDR2 is SASEGT. CDR3 nucleotides: TGTGCCAGCAGTGAAATCCGGACCGGGGAGCTGTTTTTT. It specifies CASSEIRTGELFF.

The rearrangement links TRBV5-1 to TRBJ2-3; D possibly corresponds to TRBD2 (6 bases). CDR1 is SGHRS, CDR2 YFSETQ, per germline. Trimming removed 0 bases from V and 1 base from J, with 12 bases in between. CDR3 length equals 16 residues. This chain's CDR3 is CASSLDTSRRTDTQYF. The CDR3 bases are TGCGCCAGCAGCTTGGATACTAGCCGACGCACAGATACGCAGTATTTT.

The chain is built from TRBV7-2 and TRBJ2-2; 10 positions agree with TRBD2. Germline V gene lookup returns CDR1 SGHTA and CDR2 FQGNSA. This CDR3 comprises 17 residues. V lost 1 base and J lost 6; bases outside the gene matches: 8. The CDR3 region is CASSLGGLAGVPGELFF. The CDR3 DNA follows: TGTGCCAGCAGCTTAGGCGGGCTAGCGGGAGTCCCCGGGGAGCTGTTTTTT.

The chain joins TRBV30 to TRBJ2-3, with 9 bases identical to TRBD2. V trimming: 2 bases; J trimming: 3 bases; junction bases outside the gene matches: 9. Germline CDR1 reads GTSNPN; CDR2 reads SVGIG (reference sequence). The CDR3 consists of 16 residues. The CDR3 spells CAWSTFAGGGTDTQYF. For the CDR3, the DNA is TGTGCCTGGAGTACCTTTGCGGGAGGGGGGACAGATACGCAGTATTTT.

A word on this clone: Distinct nucleotide sequences in the sample also encode this CDR3. V gene TRBV5-4 combines with J gene TRBJ2-1, with D hard to call. Germline V gene sequence: CDR1 SGHNT, CDR2 YYREEE (reference sequence). V was shortened by 1 base and J by 1 base, with 6 bases between the two germline ends. This CDR3 has 14 amino acids. The CDR3 here is CASSLRSSYNEQFF. The CDR3 nucleotides are TGTGCCAGCAGCTTGAGGAGTTCCTACAATGAGCAGTTCTTC. Full variable domain (outside the CDR3, taken from reference TRBV5-4 and TRBJ2-1): ETGVTQSPTHLIKTRGQQVTLRCSSQSGHNTVSWYQQALGQGPQFIFQYYREEENGRGNFPPRFSGLQFPNYSSELNVNALELDDSALYLCASSLRSSYNEQFFGPGTRLTVL.

This chain links TRBV7-2 with TRBJ1-1; TRBD1 aligns across 10 bases. This CDR3 is 19 amino acids long. Germline V gene sequence: CDR1 SGHTA, CDR2 FQGNSA. V gave up 5 bases and J gave up 1 base; unmatched junction bases: 16. In DNA form, the CDR3 reads TGTGCCAGCAGCCCAAAGGGGACAGGGGTTTGGGCGGCGAACACTGAAGCTTTCTTT. Residues: CASSPKGTGVWAANTEAFF.

Regarding this clone: Distinct nucleotide sequences in the sample also encode this CDR3. The rearrangement uses TRBV28 and TRBJ2-7, with D unresolved. The CDR3 has 10 amino acids. Deletions cut 8 bases from V and 3 bases from J, with 5 bases between. Germline lookup yields CDR1 MDHEN and CDR2 SYDVKM. Here the CDR3 DNA reads TGTGCCAGCTCCAACTACGAGCAGTACTTC. Translating it yields CASSNYEQYF.

The chain joins TRBV3-1 (or the pseudogene TRBV3-2) to TRBJ2-7; 8 nucleotides line up with TRBD2. The CDR3 runs 16 residues. V shed 2 bases and J 5 bases; nucleotides not matched to a gene: 11. CDR1 LGHDT and CDR2 YNNKEL come from the germline V gene (reference sequence). In DNA, the CDR3 is TGTGCCAGCAGCCAACTCAGCGGGAGAGGGTTTGACGAGCAGTACTTC. It encodes CASSQLSGRGFDEQYF.

The rearrangement joins TRBV6-5 to TRBJ1-4; 7 bases agree with TRBD1. Germline CDR1 is MNHEY and CDR2 is SVGAGI. With 2 bases clipped from V and 7 bases from J, the junction kept 4 bases outside the gene matches. There are 14 residues in the CDR3. The CDR3 bases are TGTGCCAGCAGTTACAGAGGGGGCAGTGAAAAACTGTTTTTT. Protein sequence: CASSYRGGSEKLFF.

V and J are TRBV7-9 and TRBJ2-1; D remains unclear. The V gene lost 3 bases and the J gene lost 7 bases, with 7 bases spanning the gap. The CDR3 spans 12 residues. CDR1 SEHNR and CDR2 FQNEAQ come from the germline V gene (reference sequence). In DNA form, the CDR3 reads TGTGCCAGCAGCTTCCCGATGAATGAGCAGTTCTTC. Translation: CASSFPMNEQFF.

This rearrangement joins TRBV9 to TRBJ2-3, with no clear D. Per germline, CDR1 SGDLS and CDR2 YYNGEE. V dropped 0 bases and J dropped 0 bases, with 11 bases sitting between them. The CDR3 length is 16 residues. The CDR3: CASSVVEGQSTDTQYF. CDR3 DNA: TGTGCCAGCAGCGTAGTGGAAGGGCAGAGCACAGATACGCAGTATTTT.

This rearrangement joins TRBV7-2 to TRBJ2-2; TRBD2 agrees at 15 bases. The ends lost 6 bases at V and 6 bases at J; junction bases unmatched: 11. The germline CDR1 and CDR2 sequences are SGHTA and FQGNSA. This CDR3 region has 18 residues. Written as DNA, the CDR3 is TGTGCCAGCAGTCTTGGATGGGGACTAGCGGGAGGTGCCGGGGAGCTGTTTTTT. Residues: CASSLGWGLAGGAGELFF.

This chain uses TRBV2 with TRBJ2-1, with 11 bases fitting TRBD1. Germline-derived CDR1 and CDR2 are SNHLY and FYNNEI. The CDR3 loop spans 14 amino acids. V was clipped by 8 bases and J by 8 bases; unmatched bases: 8. Here the CDR3 DNA reads TGTGCCAGCTCCCGGGACAGGGGGATCGATGAGCAGTTCTTC. Amino acids: CASSRDRGIDEQFF.

This clone came up once. The chain links TRBV4-3 to TRBJ1-4; TRBD1 matches 7 bases. Trimming at V came to 0 bases and at J to 11 bases, leaving 6 bases not matched to a gene. The CDR3 runs to 14 residues. Looked up from germline, CDR1 is LGHNA and CDR2 is YSLEER. This chain's CDR3 is CASSQDLRDSKLFF. Here the CDR3 DNA reads TGCGCCAGCAGCCAAGATCTGAGGGACAGCAAACTGTTTTTT.